This T cell receptor beta chain was recorded in a study of CD8 T cells in ankylosing spondylitis. Broader study findings: About 8 highly homologous variants formed a TCR beta motif that appeared characteristic of ankylosing spondylitis blood. Disease-linked clones were reportedly significantly enriched in matched ankylosing spondylitis synovial fluid.

This clonotype was detected many times. Its antigen is unknown. TCR beta libraries were made by quantitative 5'-RACE with molecular barcodes. One entry per CDR3 protein results from TCRdb running MiXCR on the 5' RACE reads. The sample shows around 480,000 distinct CDR3 sequences, over 15% of them seen only once. Deletions cut 5 bases from V and 10 bases from J, with 12 bases between. The CDR3 length is 13 residues. The TCR originated in a male donor with ankylosing spondylitis. The sequencing sample was made of blood, either unsorted or a sorted T cell fraction (not recorded which). V and J are TRBV12-3 or TRBV12-4 and TRBJ1-6; unclear D gene. The CDR3 sequence is CASSPGVRSPLHF. The CDR3, as DNA: TGTGCCAGCAGTCCGGGCGTGAGGTCACCCCTCCACTTT.